The entry that follows covers one T cell receptor beta chain sequence. This sample is drawn from a study of T cell responses to AZD1222 COVID-19 vaccine. Assay: immunoSEQ multiplex PCR; the TCRdb copy retains only in-frame clones and omits some. The sample contains 77,000 or so clones, 85% to 95% of which appear only once. This clonotype was sampled from an adult who received the AZD1222 COVID-19 vaccine. The specimen comprised peripheral blood, sampled 28 days after the second AZD1222 dose.

The chain's CDR3 is CASSLGTGPEQFF. CDR3 in DNA: TGTGCCAGCAGCTTGGGGACAGGTCCAGAGCAGTTCTTC. The V and J genes are TRBV5-6 and TRBJ2-1; 7 bases align to TRBD1. The J segment lost 10 bases and the V segment lost 0 bases, leaving 4 bases of the junction unmatched. Germline V gene data show CDR1 as SGHDT and CDR2 as YYEEEE. The CDR3 runs 13 residues.